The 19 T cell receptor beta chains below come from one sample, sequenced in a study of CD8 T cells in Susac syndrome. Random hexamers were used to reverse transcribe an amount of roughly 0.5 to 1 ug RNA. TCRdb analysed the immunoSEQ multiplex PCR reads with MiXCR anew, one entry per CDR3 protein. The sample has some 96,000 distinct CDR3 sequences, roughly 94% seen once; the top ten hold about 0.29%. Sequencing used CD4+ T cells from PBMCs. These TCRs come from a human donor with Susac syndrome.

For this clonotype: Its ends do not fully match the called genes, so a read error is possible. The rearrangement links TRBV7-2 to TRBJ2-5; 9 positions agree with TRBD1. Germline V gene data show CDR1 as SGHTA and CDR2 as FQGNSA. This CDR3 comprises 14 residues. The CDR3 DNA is TGTGCCAACAGCATACGGACAGGGGAAGAGACCCAGTACTTC. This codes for CANSIRTGEETQYF.

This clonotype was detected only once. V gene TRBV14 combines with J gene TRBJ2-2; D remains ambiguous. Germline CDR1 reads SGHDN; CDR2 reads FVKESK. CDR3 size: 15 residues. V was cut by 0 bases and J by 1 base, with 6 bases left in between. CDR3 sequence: CASSQDPWNTGELFF. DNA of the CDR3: TGTGCCAGCAGCCAAGATCCCTGGAACACCGGGGAGCTGTTTTTT.

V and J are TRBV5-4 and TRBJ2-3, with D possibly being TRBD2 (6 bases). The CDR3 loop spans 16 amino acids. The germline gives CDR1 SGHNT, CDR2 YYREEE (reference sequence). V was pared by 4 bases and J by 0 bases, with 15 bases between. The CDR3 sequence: CASSGSGTRSTDTQYF. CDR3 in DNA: TGTGCCAGCAGCGGCTCCGGGACTCGGAGCACAGATACGCAGTATTTT.

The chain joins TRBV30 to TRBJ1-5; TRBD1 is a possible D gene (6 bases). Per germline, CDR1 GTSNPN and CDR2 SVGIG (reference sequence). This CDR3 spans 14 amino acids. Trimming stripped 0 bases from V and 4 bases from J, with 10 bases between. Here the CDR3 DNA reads TGTGCCTGGAGTGTACAAAGGGGGAATCAGCCCCAGCATTTT. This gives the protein CAWSVQRGNQPQHF.

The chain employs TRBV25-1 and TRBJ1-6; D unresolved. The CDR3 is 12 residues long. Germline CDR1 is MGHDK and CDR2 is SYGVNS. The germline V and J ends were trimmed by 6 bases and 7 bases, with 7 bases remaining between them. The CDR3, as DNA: TGTGCCAGCAGGGCAGAAAATTCACCCCTCCACTTT. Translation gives CASRAENSPLHF. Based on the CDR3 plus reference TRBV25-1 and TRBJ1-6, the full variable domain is EADIYQTPRYLVIGTGKKITLECSQTMGHDKMYWYQQDPGMELHLIHYSYGVNSTEKGDLSSESTVSRIRTEHFPLTLESARPSHTSQYLCASRAENSPLHFGNGTRLTVT.

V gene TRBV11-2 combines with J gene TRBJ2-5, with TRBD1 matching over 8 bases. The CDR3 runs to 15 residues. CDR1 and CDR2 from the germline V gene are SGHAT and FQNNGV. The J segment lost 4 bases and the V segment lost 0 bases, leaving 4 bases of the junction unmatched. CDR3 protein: CASSLDPGGGETQYF. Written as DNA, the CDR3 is TGTGCCAGCAGCTTAGATCCAGGGGGCGGAGAGACCCAGTACTTC. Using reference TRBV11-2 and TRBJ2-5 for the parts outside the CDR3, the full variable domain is EAGVAQSPRYKIIEKRQSVAFWCNPISGHATLYWYQQILGQGPKLLIQFQNNGVVDDSQLPKDRFSAERLKGVDSTLKIQPAKLEDSAVYLCASSLDPGGGETQYFGPGTRLLVL.

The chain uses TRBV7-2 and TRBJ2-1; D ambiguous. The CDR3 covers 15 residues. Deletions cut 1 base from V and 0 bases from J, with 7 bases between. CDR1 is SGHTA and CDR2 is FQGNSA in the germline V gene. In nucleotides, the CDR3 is TGTGCCAGCAGCTTAGTGCGGAGCTCCTACAATGAGCAGTTCTTC. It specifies CASSLVRSSYNEQFF.

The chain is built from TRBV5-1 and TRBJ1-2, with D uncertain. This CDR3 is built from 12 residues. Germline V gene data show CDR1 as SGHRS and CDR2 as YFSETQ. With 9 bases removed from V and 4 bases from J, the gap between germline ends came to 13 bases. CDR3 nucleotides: TGCGCCAAATTGGTGACACGCTATGGCTACACCTTC. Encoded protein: CAKLVTRYGYTF. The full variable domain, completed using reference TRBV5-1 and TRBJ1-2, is KAGVTQTPRYLIKTRGQQVTLSCSPISGHRSVSWYQQTPGQGLQFLFEYFSETQRNKGNFPGRFSGRQFSNSRSEMNVSTLELGDSALYLCAKLVTRYGYTFGSGTRLTVV.

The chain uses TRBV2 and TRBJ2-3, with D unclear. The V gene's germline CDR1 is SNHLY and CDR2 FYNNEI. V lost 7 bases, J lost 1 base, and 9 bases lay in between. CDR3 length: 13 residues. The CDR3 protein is CASNPIGTDTQYF. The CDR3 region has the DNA TGTGCCAGCAATCCGATTGGCACAGATACGCAGTATTTT.

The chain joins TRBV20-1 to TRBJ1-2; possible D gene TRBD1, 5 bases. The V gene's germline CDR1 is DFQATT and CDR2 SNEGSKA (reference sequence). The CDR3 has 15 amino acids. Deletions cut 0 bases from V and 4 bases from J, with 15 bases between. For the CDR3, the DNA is TGCAGTGCTAGAGATGGGAGGGGTAACAGCTATGGCTACACCTTC. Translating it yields CSARDGRGNSYGYTF.

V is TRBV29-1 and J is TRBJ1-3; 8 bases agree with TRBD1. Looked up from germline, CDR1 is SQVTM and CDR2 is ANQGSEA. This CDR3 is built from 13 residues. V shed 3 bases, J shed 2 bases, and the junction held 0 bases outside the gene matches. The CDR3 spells CSVEDRAGNTIYF. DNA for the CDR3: TGCAGCGTTGAGGACAGGGCTGGAAACACCATATATTTT.

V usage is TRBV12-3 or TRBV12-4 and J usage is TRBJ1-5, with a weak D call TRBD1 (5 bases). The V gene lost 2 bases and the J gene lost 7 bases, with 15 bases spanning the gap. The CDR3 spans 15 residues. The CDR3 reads CASSLSSGGGQPQHF. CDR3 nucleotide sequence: TGTGCCAGCAGTTTATCTAGTGGGGGAGGACAGCCCCAGCATTTT.

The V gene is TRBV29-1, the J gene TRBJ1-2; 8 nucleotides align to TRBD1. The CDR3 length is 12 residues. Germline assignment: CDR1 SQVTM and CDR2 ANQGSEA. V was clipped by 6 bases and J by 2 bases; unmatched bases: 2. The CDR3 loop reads CSVSGGNYGYTF. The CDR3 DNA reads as TGCAGCGTGTCAGGGGGCAACTATGGCTACACCTTC.

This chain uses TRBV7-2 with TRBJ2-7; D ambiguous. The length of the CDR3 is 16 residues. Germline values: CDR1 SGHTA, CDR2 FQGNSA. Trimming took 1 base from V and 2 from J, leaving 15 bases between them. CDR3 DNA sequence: TGTGCCAGCAGCTTAGTTTCCTCGTCCCCTACCTACGAGCAGTACTTC. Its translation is CASSLVSSSPTYEQYF.

The CDR3 is CASSPPGGGKYEQYF. The CDR3 DNA reads as TGTGCCAGCTCACCGCCCGGCGGGGGAAAATACGAGCAGTACTTC. V and J are TRBV18 and TRBJ2-7; 7 nucleotides match TRBD2. Germline CDR1 and CDR2: KGHSH and LQKENI. V shed 3 bases, J shed 4 bases, and the junction held 9 bases outside the gene matches. There are 15 residues in the CDR3.

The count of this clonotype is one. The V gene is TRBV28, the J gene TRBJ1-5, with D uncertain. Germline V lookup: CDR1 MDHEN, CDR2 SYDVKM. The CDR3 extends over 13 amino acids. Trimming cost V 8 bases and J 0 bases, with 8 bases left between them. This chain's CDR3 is CASWAYSNQPQHF. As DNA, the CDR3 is TGTGCCAGCTGGGCCTATAGCAATCAGCCCCAGCATTTT.

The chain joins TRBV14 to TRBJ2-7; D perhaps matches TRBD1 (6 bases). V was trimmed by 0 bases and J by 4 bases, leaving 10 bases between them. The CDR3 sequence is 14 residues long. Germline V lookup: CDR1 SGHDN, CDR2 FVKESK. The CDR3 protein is CASSQDLGGYEQYF. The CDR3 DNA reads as TGTGCCAGCAGCCAAGATTTAGGGGGTTACGAGCAGTACTTC.

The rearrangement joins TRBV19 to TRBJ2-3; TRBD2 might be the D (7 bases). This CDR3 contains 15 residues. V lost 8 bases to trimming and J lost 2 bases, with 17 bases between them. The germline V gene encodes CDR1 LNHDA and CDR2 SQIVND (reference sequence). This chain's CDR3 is CASRGAQGYTDTQYF. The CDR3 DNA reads TGTGCCAGTCGGGGGGCACAGGGATACACAGATACGCAGTATTTT.

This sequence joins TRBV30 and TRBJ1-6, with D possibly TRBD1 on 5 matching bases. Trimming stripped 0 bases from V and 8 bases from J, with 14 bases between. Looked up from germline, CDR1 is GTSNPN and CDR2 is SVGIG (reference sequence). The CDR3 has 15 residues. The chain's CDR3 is CAWSVPGRGDSPLHF. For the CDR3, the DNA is TGTGCCTGGAGTGTACCGGGACGGGGGGATTCACCCCTCCACTTT. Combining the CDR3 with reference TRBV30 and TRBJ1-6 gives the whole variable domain SQTIHQWPATLVQPVGSPLSLECTVEGTSNPNLYWYRQAAGRGLQLLFYSVGIGQISSEVPQNLSASRPQDRQFILSSKKLLLSDSGFYLCAWSVPGRGDSPLHFGNGTRLTVT.